This T cell receptor (beta chain) originates from a study of blood T cell repertoires in COVID-19. This CDR3 has 14 amino acids. Germline V CDR1 and CDR2: LGHNA, YNFKEQ. The junction had 6 bases not matched to a gene; V was cut back by 5 bases and J by 6 bases. Symptom resolution, clearance, or two negative PCRs marked the recovered donors of Cohort 3. Using immunoSEQ multiplex PCR, the repertoire was profiled, and TCRdb retains in-frame clones only, with some absent. The data hold 200,000 to 250,000 clones, with 82% observed a single time. J is TRBJ2-1 and V is TRBV4-2, with 8 nucleotides matching TRBD2. Sequenced sample: PBMCs or T cells enriched from blood (not recorded which). The source is a woman aged 60-75 years who had recovered from COVID-19. As DNA, the CDR3 is TGTGCCAGCAGCTCTAGCGGGCCGGGCAATGAGCAGTTCTTC. Amino acids: CASSSSGPGNEQFF.